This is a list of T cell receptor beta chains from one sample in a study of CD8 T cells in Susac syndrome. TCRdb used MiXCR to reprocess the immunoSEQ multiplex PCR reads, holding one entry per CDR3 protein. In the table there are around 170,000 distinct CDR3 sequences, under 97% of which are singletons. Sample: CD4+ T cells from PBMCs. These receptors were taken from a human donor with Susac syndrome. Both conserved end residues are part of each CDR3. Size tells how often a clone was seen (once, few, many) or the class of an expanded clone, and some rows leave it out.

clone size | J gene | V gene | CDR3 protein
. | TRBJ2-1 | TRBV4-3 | CASSEDPLAHEQFF
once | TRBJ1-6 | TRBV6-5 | CASSYSGGRNYNSPLHF
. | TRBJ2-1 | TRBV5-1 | CASSLAGTKAYNEQFF
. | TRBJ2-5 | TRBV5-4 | CASSSPRGQHQETQYF
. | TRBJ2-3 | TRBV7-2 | CASSPPGGTTDTQYF
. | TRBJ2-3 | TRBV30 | CAWEVGTSRPDTQYF
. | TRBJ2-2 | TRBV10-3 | CAISETGTLNTGELFF
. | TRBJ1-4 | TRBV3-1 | CASSLRDKANEKLFF
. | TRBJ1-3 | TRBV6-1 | CASSPGQAYSGNTIYF
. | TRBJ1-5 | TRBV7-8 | CASSRGQGLGQPQHF
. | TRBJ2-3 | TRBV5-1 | CASSLGPNTDTQYF
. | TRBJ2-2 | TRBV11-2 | CASSSVLTGELFF
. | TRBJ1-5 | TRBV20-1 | CSARDVPGPNQPQHF
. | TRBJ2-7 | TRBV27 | CASRSTGFYEQYF
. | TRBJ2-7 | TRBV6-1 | CASKAMAVSYEQYF
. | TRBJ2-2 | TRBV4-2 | CASSAFTGELFF
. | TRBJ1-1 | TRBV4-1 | CASSQDSPFGTEAFF
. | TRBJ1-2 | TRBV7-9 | CASSLGDSLNYGYTF
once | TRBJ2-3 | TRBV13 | CASSHGRTGHVVQYF
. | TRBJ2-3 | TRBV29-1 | CSVRAVGGTDTQYF
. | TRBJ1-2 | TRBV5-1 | CASTPRGGTYGYTF
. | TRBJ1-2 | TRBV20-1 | CSASPGEYGYTF
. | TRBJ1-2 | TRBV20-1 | CSARDRGGGYGYTF
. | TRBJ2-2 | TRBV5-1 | CASRLDANTGELFF
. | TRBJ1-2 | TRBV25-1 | CASSEPGQVYGYTF
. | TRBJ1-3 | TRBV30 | CAGRRGFQGNTIYF
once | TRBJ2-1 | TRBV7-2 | CASSSSGGGNNEQFF
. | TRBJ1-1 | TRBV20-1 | CSAVEDPGSTEAFF
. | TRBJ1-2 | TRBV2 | CASSDLRANYGYTF
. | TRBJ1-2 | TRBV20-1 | CITPPVVTSNYGYTF
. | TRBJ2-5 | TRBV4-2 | CASSQVTSGGRETQYF
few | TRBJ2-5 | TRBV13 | CASSIQETQYF
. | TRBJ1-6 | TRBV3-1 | CASSQFRQSHSPLHF
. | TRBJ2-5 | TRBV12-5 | CASGNGQGQETQYF
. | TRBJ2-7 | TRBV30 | CAWGTGGPYEQYF
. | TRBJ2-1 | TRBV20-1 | CSAPPTTDNEQFF
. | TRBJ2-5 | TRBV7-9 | CASSFGRGTSGEGETQYF
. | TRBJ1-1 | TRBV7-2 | CASSLSQWGTEAFF
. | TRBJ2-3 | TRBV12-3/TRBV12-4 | CASSFPVSTDTQYF
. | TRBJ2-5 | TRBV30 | CAWTAAETQYF
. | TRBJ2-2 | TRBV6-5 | CASSYSRAQTSGELFF
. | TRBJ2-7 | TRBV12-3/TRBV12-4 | CASRPDRDGYYEQYF
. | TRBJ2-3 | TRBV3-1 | CASSLRLALSTDTQYF
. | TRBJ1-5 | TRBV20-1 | CSAVQGGNQPQHF
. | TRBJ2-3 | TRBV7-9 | CASSALLSLGDTQYF
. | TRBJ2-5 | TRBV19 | CASRQGRQETQYF